This record covers a single T cell receptor (beta chain). Its antigen is currently unknown. The sample belongs to a study of cytotoxic CD8 clonotypes in ibrutinib-treated CLL. Study-level background: The group held 11 relapsed/refractory and around 14 treatment-naive patients, with 17 to 18 IGHV unmutated. Sequencing produced an average of roughly 230,000 productive templates and 85,000 to 95,000 productive rearrangements per sample.

The TCR beta libraries used 2 to 2.5 micrograms of genomic DNA that came from cryopreserved PBMCs. The germline V gene has CDR1 MNHEY and CDR2 SMNVEV (reference sequence). The CDR3 loop spans 17 amino acids. Losses at the gene ends were 5 bases for V and 0 bases for J; bases not matched to a gene: 13. The method was immunoSEQ multiplex PCR; TCRdb's version includes in-frame clones alone and lacks a portion of them. The table lists tens of thousands of clones, roughly 65% of them singletons. General observations from the study: Clonality was higher at baseline than in age-matched healthy donors and tracked circulating CD8+ T-cell counts.

This TCR was sampled from a human donor with chronic lymphocytic leukemia. The chain recombines TRBV27 with TRBJ2-7, with 7 bases matching TRBD1. Sequencing was performed on PBMCs, taken after 24 months of ibrutinib treatment. The CDR3 nucleotides are TGTGCCAGCAGTCCGACCTCCCGGACAGGACACTCCTACGAGCAGTACTTC. Translation gives CASSPTSRTGHSYEQYF.